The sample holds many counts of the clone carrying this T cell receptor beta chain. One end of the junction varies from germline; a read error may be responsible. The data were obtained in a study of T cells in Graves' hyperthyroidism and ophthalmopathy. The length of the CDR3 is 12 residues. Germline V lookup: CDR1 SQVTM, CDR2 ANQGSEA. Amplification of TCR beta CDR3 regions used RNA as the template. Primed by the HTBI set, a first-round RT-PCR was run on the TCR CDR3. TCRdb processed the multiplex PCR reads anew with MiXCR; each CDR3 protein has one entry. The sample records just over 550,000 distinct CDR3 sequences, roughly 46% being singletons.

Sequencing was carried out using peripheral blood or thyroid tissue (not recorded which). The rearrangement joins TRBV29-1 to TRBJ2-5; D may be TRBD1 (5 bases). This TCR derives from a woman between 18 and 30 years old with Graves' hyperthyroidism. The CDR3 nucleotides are TGCAGCGTTGGACAGCGCCAAGGGACCCAGTACTTC. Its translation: CSVGQRQGTQYF.